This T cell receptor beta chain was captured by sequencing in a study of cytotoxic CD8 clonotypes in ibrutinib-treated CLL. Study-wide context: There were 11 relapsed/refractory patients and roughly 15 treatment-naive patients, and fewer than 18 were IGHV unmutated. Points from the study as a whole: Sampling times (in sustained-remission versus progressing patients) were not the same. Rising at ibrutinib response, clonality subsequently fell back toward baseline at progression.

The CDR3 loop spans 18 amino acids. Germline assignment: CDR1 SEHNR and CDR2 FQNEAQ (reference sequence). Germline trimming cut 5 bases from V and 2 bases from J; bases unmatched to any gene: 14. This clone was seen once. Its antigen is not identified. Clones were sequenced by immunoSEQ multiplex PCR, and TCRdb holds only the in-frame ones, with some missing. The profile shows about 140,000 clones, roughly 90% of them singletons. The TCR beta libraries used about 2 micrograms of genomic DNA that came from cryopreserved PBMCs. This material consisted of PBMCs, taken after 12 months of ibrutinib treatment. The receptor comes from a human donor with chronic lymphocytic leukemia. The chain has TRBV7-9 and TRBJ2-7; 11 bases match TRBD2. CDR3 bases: TGTGCCAGCAGCCTCGACCTCTGGGGGGGACTAGCGGCCTACGAGCAGTACTTC. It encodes CASSLDLWGGLAAYEQYF.